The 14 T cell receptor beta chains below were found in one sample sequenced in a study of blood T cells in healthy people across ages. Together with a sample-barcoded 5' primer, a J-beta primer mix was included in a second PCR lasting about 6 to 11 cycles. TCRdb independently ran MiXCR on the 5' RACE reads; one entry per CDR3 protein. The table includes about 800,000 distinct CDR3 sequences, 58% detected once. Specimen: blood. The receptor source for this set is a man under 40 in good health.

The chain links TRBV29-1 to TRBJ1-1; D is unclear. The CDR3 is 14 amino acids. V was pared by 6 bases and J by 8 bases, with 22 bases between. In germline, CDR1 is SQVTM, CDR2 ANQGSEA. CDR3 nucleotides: TGCAGCGTCGGCGAGAGAGGAGGGAGAGCCGAAGCTTTCTTT. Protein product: CSVGERGGRAEAFF.

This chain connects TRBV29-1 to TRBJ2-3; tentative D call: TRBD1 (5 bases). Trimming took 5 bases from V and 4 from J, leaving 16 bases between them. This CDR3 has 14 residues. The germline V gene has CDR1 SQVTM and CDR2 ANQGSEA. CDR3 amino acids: CSVQGVSSADTQYF. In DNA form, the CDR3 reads TGCAGCGTTCAAGGGGTATCTTCGGCAGATACGCAGTATTTT.

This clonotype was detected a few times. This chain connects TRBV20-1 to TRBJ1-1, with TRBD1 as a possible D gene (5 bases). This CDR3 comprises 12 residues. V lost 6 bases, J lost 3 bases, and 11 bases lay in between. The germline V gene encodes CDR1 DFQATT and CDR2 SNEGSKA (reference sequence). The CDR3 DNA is TGCAGTGCCTTACCGGGACACACTGAAGCTTTCTTT. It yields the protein CSALPGHTEAFF.

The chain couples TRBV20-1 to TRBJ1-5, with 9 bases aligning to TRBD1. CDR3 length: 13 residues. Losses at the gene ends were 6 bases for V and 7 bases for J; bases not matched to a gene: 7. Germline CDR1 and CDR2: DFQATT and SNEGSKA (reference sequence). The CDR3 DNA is TGCAGTGCCGTACAGGGGGCAGACCAGCCCCAGCATTTT. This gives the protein CSAVQGADQPQHF.

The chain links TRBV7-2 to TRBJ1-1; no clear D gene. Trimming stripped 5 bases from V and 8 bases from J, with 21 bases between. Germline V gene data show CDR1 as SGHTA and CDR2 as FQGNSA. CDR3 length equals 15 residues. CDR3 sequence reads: CASSRIRVFSPEAFF. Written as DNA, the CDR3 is TGTGCCAGCAGCCGGATTAGGGTTTTCTCCCCCGAAGCTTTCTTT.

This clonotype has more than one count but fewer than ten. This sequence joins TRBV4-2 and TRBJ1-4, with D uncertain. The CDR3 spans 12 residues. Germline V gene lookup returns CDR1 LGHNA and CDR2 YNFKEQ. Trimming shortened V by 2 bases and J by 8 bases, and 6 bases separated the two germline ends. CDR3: CASSQTDEKLFF. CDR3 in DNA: TGTGCCAGCAGCCAAACAGACGAAAAACTGTTTTTT.

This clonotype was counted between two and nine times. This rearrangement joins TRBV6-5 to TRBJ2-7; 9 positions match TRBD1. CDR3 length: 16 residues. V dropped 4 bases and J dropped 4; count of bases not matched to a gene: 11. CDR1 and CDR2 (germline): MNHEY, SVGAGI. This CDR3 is CASSFRQSGQGYEQYF. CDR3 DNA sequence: TGTGCCAGCAGTTTTCGTCAGTCGGGACAGGGATACGAGCAGTACTTC.

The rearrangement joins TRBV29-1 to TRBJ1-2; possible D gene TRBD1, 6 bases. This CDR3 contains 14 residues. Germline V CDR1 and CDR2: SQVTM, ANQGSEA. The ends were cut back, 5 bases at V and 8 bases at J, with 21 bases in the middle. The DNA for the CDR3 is TGCAGCGTTACCGCTGGGACATCGGCCGCGGGCTACACCTTC. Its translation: CSVTAGTSAAGYTF. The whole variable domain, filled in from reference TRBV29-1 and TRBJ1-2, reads SAVISQKPSRDICQRGTSLTIQCQVDSQVTMMFWYRQQPGQSLTLIATANQGSEATYESGFVIDKFPISRPNLTFSTLTVSNMSPEDSSIYLCSVTAGTSAAGYTFGSGTRLTVV.

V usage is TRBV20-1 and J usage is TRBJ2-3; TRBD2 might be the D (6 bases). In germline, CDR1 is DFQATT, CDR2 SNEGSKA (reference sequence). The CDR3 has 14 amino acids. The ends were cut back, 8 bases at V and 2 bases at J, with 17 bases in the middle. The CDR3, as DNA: TGCAGTTCGGAGGGGATGGATTCCACAGATACGCAGTATTTT. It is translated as CSSEGMDSTDTQYF.

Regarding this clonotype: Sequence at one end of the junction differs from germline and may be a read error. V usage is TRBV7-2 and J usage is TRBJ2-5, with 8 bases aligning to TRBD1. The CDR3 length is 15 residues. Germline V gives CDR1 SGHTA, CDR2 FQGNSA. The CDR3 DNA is TGTGCCAGCGGAATTATCAGGGGGCTTCGGGAGATCCAGTACTTC. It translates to CASGIIRGLREIQYF.

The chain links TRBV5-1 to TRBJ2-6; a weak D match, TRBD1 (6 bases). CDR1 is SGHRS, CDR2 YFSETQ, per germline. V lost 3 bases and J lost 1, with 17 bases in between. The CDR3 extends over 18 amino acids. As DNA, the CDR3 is TGCGCCAGCAGCTCCCAACCCGGGACAAGGTCTGGGGCCAACGTCCTGACTTTC. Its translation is CASSSQPGTRSGANVLTF.

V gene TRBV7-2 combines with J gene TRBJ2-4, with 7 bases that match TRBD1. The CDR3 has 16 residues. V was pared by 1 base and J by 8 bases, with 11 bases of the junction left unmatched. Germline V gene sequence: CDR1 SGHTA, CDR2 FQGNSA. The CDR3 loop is CASSLVGTVSVDIQYF. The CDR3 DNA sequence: TGTGCCAGCAGCTTAGTTGGGACAGTCTCCGTTGACATTCAGTACTTC.

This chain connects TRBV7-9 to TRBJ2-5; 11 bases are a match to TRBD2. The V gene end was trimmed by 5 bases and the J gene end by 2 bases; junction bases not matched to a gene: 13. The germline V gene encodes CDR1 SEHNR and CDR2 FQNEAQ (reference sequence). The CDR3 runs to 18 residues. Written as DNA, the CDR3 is TGTGCCAGCAGCACCCGATCGACTAGCGGGGAACCTCAAGAGACCCAGTACTTC. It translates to CASSTRSTSGEPQETQYF.

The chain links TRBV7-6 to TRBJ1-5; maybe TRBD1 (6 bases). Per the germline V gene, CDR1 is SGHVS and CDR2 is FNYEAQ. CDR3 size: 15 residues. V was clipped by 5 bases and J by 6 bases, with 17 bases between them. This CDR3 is CASSLDQGPRQPQHF. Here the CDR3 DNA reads TGTGCCAGCAGCCTGGACCAGGGGCCTCGTCAGCCCCAGCATTTT.